This T cell receptor (beta chain) emerged from a study of T cells in Graves' hyperthyroidism and ophthalmopathy. Findings of the study overall: By a 13 V-J model, ophthalmopathy was set apart from stable hyperthyroidism.

What was amplified from RNA transcripts were TCR beta CDR3 regions. A first-round RT-PCR of the TCR CDR3 used the HTBI primer set. TCRdb re-called the multiplex PCR reads through MiXCR, storing one row per CDR3 protein. The sample includes 350,000 to 400,000 distinct CDR3 sequences, 14% to 15% seen only once; the top ten take about 31%. This clonotype was counted only a few times. Antigen: not known. From germline, CDR1 is PRHDT and CDR2 FYEKMQ (reference sequence). CDR3 length: 12 residues. Trimming at V came to 4 bases and at J to 8 bases, leaving 1 base not matched to a gene. Sequencing was done on a sample of blood. This TCR was sampled from a woman aged 25 to 45 with Graves' hyperthyroidism. The chain uses TRBV13 and TRBJ1-4; 7 bases are a match to TRBD1. The CDR3, as DNA: TGTGCCAGCAGCTCGACAGGGGAAAAACTGTTTTTT. As protein: CASSSTGEKLFF.